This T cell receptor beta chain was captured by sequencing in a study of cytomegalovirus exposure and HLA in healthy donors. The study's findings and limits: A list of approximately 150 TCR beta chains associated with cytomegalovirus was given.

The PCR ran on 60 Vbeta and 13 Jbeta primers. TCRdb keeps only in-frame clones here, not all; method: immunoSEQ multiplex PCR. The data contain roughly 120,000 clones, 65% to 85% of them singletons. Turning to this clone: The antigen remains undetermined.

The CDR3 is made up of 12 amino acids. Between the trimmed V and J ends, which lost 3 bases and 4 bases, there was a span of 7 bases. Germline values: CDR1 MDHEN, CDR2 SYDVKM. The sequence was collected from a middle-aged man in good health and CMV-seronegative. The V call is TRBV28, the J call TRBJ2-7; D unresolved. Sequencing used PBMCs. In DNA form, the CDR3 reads TGTGCCAGCAGTTTTATTAGATACGAGCAGTACTTC. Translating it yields CASSFIRYEQYF.